The 6 T cell receptor beta chains reported below all come from one sample, sequenced in a study of tumor-infiltrating lymphocytes in oesophageal squamous cell carcinoma (dated by TCRdb to the mid-2010s). Library preparation was by PCR. The sample was run on an Illumina HiSeq 2000. TCRdb reworked the public reads: Q25 trimming with fastp, MiXCR clone assembly, productive beta chains retained. Under each unique CDR3 protein, matching rows form one entry showing the most common genes and DNA. The sample table shows some 16,000 distinct CDR3 sequences, and about half are seen once. The ten largest make up over 15% of the sample. Sequenced input: esophageal tumor tissue. All receptors derive from a male donor with esophageal squamous cell carcinoma.

The chain carries TRBV7-8 and TRBJ2-3; D may be TRBD1 (7 bases). V lost 1 base to trimming and J lost 5 bases, with 10 bases between them. Germline CDR1 is SGHVS and CDR2 is FQNEAQ. CDR3 length equals 14 residues. The CDR3 DNA sequence: TGTGCCAGCAGCTTAGACAGGGGAGGAGATACGCAGTATTTT. It codes for CASSLDRGGDTQYF.

The CDR3 spells CASSQEYRLAYYNEQFF. DNA of the CDR3: TGTGCCAGCAGCCAAGAGTATCGACTAGCGTACTACAATGAGCAGTTCTTC. The chain combines TRBV14 with TRBJ2-1, with 8 bases that match TRBD2. V shed 0 bases, J shed 3 bases, and the junction held 7 bases outside the gene matches. Germline V gives CDR1 SGHDN, CDR2 FVKESK. CDR3 size: 17 residues.

The genes are TRBV11-1 and TRBJ2-5, with D tentatively TRBD1 (6 bases). CDR3 length: 16 residues. Trimming took 5 bases from V and 2 from J, leaving 18 bases between them. The germline V gene has CDR1 SGHAT and CDR2 FQDESV (reference sequence). This CDR3 is CASSPGTLGTQETQYF. In nucleotides, the CDR3 is TGTGCCAGCAGCCCGGGGACACTGGGAACACAAGAGACCCAGTACTTC.

This clonotype has just a few counts. The chain recombines TRBV20-1 with TRBJ2-3; 8 bases align to TRBD2. The CDR3 is 15 amino acids. Trimming removed 4 bases from V and 0 bases from J; junction bases left unmatched: 6. CDR1 DFQATT and CDR2 SNEGSKA come from the germline V gene (reference sequence). CDR3 amino acids: CSATPGTSSTDTQYF. DNA for the CDR3: TGCAGTGCTACACCAGGGACTAGTAGCACAGATACGCAGTATTTT.

The V call is TRBV7-3, the J call TRBJ2-5, with TRBD1 identical over 9 bases. Germline lookup yields CDR1 SGHTA and CDR2 FQGTGA. Germline trimming cut 8 bases from V and 1 base from J; bases unmatched to any gene: 11. The CDR3 totals 16 residues. The CDR3 loop reads CASYLRDRVTQETQYF. The DNA of the CDR3 is TGTGCCAGCTACCTCCGGGACAGGGTTACCCAAGAGACCCAGTACTTC.

Note on this clonotype: One end of the junction varies from germline; a read error may be responsible. The J gene is TRBJ2-1, the V gene TRBV6-2 or TRBV6-3; D may be TRBD1 or TRBD2 (5 bases each). Germline CDR1 reads MNHEY; CDR2 reads SVGEGT. This CDR3 is built from 15 residues. CDR3 bases: TGTGCCAGCAGTTTTTACGGGACGCAAGGCTACGAGCTGTACTTC. It encodes CASSFYGTQGYELYF.